This T cell receptor (beta chain) appears in the sequencing data of a study of CD8+ T cells in alopecia areata. Study information: Percentage of affected scalp area was the basis on which treated patients' severity was scored.

Whole-study results and caveats: Scalp clonality and expanded CD8+ clones among the top 100 fell significantly with tofacitinib.

Germline V CDR1 and CDR2: SGHTA, FQGNSA. V was cut by 1 base and J by 0 bases, with 6 bases left in between. The CDR3 extends over 14 amino acids. cDNA serving as the sequencing template came from extracted, reverse transcribed RNA. The data were produced by immunoSEQ multiplex PCR, yet TCRdb's version contains in-frame clones alone and is incomplete. The sample lists about 210,000 clones, about three fifths seen once, with 4.2% in the top ten. This clone has more than one count but fewer than ten. What it binds is not known. Treatment noted: oral pan-JAK inhibitor, 5-10 mg twice daily. Collection of lesional scalp punch biopsies and peripheral blood was performed in alopecia areata patients. PBMCs were stained for CD3, CD4 and CD8, and CD4+ and CD8+ T cells were sorted.

This sequence joins TRBV7-2 and TRBJ2-5, with D possibly TRBD1 on 6 matching bases. The sequencing used CD4+ T cells sorted from blood, collected at week 4, from a patient treated with tofacitinib. This clonotype was sampled from a human donor with alopecia areata. This CDR3 reads CASSLGGHQETQYF. As DNA, the CDR3 is TGTGCCAGCAGCTTAGGGGGGCACCAAGAGACCCAGTACTTC.